The text below deals with one T cell receptor beta chain. Measured with immunoSEQ multiplex PCR; TCRdb has only the in-frame clones, and not every one. The sample comprises some 150,000 clones, over 75% of which are singletons, and 1% to 1.5% rests with the top ten. Trimming removed 1 base from V and 5 bases from J; junction bases left unmatched: 18. In germline, CDR1 is SGHTA, CDR2 FQGNSA. The CDR3 consists of 19 residues. This record belongs to a study of blood T cell repertoires in COVID-19. The sequence was collected from a woman in her twenties or thirties with acute COVID-19. Sequenced material: PBMCs or T cells enriched from blood (not recorded which). The chain uses TRBV7-2 and TRBJ2-3; 7 positions match TRBD2. DNA of the CDR3: TGTGCCAGCAGCTTAGACCCCCCCGGGGGGTCTTACCTAGGAGATACGCAGTATTTT. This codes for CASSLDPPGGSYLGDTQYF. The variable domain in full, completed from reference TRBV7-2 and TRBJ2-3, reads GAGVSQSPSNKVTEKGKDVELRCDPISGHTALYWYRQSLGQGLEFLIYFQGNSAPDKSGLPSDRFSAERTGGSVSTLTIQRTQQEDSAVYLCASSLDPPGGSYLGDTQYFGPGTRLTVL.